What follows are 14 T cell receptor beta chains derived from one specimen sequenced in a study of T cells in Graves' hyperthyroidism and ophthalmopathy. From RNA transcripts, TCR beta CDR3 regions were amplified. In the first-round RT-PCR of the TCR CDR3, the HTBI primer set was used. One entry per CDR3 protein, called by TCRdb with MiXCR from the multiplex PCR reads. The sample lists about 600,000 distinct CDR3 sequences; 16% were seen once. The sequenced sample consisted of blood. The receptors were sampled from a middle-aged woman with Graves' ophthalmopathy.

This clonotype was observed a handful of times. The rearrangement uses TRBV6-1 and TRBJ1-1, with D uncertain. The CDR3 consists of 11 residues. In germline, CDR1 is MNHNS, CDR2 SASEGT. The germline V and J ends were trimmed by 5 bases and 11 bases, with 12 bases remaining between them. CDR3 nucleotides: TGTGCCAGCAGTCCAGACCTAGGGGCTTTCTTT. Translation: CASSPDLGAFF.

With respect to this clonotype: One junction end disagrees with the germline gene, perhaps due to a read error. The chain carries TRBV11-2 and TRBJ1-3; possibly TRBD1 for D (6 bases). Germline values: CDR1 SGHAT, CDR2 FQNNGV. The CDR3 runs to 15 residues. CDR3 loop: CASSLDRLPGNTIYF. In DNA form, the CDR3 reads TGTGCCAGCAGCCTAGACAGGCTCCCTGGAAACACCATATATTTT.

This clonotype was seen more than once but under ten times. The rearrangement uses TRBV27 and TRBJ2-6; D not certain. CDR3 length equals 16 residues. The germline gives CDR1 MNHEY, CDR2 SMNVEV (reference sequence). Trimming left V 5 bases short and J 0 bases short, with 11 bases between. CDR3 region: CASSLRWFSGANVLTF. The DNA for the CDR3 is TGTGCCAGCAGTCTCAGGTGGTTCTCTGGGGCCAACGTCCTGACTTTC.

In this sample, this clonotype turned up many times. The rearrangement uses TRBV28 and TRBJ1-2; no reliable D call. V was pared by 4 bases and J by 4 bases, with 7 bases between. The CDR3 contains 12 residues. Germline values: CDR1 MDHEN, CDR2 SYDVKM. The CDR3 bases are TGTGCCAGCAGTTCTCGCCTCTATGGCTACACCTTC. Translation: CASSSRLYGYTF.

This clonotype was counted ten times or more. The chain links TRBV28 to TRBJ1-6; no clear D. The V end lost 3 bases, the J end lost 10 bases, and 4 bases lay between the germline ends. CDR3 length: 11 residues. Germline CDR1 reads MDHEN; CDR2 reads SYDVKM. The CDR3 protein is CASSFGSPLHF. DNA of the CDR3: TGTGCCAGCAGTTTCGGATCACCCCTCCACTTT.

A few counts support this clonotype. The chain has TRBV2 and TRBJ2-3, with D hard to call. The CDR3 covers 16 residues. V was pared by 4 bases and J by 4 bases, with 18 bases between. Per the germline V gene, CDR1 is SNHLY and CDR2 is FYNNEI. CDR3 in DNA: TGTGCCAGCAGTGGTGGCCCAGCGCCAATTTCAGATACGCAGTATTTT. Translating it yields CASSGGPAPISDTQYF. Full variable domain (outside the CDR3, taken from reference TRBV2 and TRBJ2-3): EPEVTQTPSHQVTQMGQEVILRCVPISNHLYFYWYRQILGQKVEFLVSFYNNEISEKSEIFDDQFSVERPDGSNFTLKIRSTKLEDSAMYFCASSGGPAPISDTQYFGPGTRLTVL.

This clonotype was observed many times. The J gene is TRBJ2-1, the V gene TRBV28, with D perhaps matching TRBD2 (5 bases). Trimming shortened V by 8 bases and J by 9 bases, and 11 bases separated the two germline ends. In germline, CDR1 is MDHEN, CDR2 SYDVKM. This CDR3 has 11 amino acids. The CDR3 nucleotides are TGTGCCAGCCGTGGAGGAGTTGAGCAGTTCTTC. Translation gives CASRGGVEQFF. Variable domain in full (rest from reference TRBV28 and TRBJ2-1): DVKVTQSSRYLVKRTGEKVFLECVQDMDHENMFWYRQDPGLGLRLIYFSYDVKMKEKGDIPEGYSVSREKKERFSLILESASTNQTSMYLCASRGGVEQFFGPGTRLTVL.

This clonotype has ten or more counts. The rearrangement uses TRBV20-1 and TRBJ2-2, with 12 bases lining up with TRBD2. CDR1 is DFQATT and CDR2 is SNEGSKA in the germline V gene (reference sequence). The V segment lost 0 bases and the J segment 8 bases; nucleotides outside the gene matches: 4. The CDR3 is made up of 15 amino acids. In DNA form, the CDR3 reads TGCAGTGCTAGAGAACTAGCGGGAGGTTCGGGGGAGCTGTTTTTT. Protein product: CSARELAGGSGELFF.

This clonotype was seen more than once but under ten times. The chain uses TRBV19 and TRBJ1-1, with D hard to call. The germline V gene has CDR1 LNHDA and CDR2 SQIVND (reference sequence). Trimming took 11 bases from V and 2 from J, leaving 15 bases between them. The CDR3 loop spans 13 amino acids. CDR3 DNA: TGTGCCTCACGGTTGGGATCTAACACTGAAGCTTTCTTT. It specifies CASRLGSNTEAFF.

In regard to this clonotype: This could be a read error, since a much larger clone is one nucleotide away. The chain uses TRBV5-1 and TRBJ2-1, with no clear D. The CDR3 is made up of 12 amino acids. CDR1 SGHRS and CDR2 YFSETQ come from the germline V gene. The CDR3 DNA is TGCGCCAGCAGCACGACTTACAATGAGCTGTTCTTC. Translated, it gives CASSTTYNELFF.

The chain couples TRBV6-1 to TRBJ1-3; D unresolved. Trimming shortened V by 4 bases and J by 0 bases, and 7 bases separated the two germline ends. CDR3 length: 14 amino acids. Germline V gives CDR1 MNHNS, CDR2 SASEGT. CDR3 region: CASSGPDSGNTIYF. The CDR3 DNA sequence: TGTGCCAGCAGTGGGCCAGACTCTGGAAACACCATATATTTT.

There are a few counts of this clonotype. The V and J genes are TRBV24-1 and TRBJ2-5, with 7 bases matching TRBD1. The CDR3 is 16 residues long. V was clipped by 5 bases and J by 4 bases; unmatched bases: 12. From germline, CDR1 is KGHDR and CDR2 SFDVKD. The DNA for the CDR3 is TGTGCCACCAGTGTACCGACAGGGACGGTTCGAGAGACCCAGTACTTC. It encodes CATSVPTGTVRETQYF.

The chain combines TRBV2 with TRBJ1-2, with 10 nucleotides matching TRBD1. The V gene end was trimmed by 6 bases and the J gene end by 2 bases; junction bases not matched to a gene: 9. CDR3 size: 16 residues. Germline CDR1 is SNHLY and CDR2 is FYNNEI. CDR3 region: CASRLTGGLFNYGYTF. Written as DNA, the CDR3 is TGTGCCAGCAGATTGACAGGGGGCTTATTCAACTATGGCTACACCTTC.

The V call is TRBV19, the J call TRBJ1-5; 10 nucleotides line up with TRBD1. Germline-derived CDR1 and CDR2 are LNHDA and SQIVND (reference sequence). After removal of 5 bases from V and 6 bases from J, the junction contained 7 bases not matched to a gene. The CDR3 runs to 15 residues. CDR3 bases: TGTGCCAGTAGTCCCCGGGACAGGGGTACTCAGCCCCAGCATTTT. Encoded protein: CASSPRDRGTQPQHF.